Below are 18 T cell receptor beta chains sequenced from a single sample in a study of radiotherapy plus CTLA-4 blockade in lung cancer. Assay used: immunoSEQ multiplex PCR; TCRdb lists only in-frame clones, some missing. In the table there are around 45,000 clones, 65% to 75% of which are singletons. The sample here was peripheral blood, taken from a patient treated with radiotherapy plus ipilimumab. These receptors all stem from a human donor with non-small cell lung cancer who had a partial response to radiotherapy plus ipilimumab.

A remark on this clone: Other DNA sequences in this sample translate to the same CDR3. V gene TRBV6-6 combines with J gene TRBJ1-1; 9 bases align to TRBD1. Germline V lookup: CDR1 MNHNY, CDR2 SVGAGI (reference sequence). Trimming cost V 6 bases and J 5 bases; bases outside gene matches: 7. The CDR3 covers 14 residues. CDR3 nucleotide sequence: TGTGCCAGCAGCCAGGACAGGGGAGGTACTGAAGCTTTCTTT. Encoded protein: CASSQDRGGTEAFF.

The chain combines TRBV7-2 with TRBJ2-7; D might be TRBD2 (6 bases). The germline V gene has CDR1 SGHTA and CDR2 FQGNSA. Trimming removed 3 bases at V and 5 bases at J, with 8 bases between. There are 12 residues in the CDR3. The CDR3 region is CASSFAGNEQYF. The CDR3 DNA is TGTGCCAGCAGCTTTGCGGGGAACGAGCAGTACTTC.

The V gene is TRBV9, the J gene TRBJ1-5; TRBD1 is a possible D gene (5 bases). The CDR3 spans 15 residues. CDR1 is SGDLS and CDR2 is YYNGEE in the germline V gene. Between the trimmed V and J ends, which lost 0 bases and 0 bases, there was a span of 7 bases. CDR3 amino acids: CASSVGGVSNQPQHF. In nucleotides, the CDR3 is TGTGCCAGCAGCGTAGGGGGGGTTAGCAATCAGCCCCAGCATTTT.

V and J are TRBV5-4 and TRBJ2-1; the match to TRBD2 covers 9 bases. The CDR3 has 15 residues. The V segment lost 2 bases and the J segment 4 bases; nucleotides outside the gene matches: 4. CDR1 and CDR2 (germline): SGHNT, YYREEE (reference sequence). The CDR3 here is CASSFLTSGYNEQFF. The CDR3 DNA sequence: TGTGCCAGCAGCTTTTTGACTAGCGGATACAATGAGCAGTTCTTC.

The rearrangement links TRBV18 to TRBJ1-2; 7 nucleotides agree with TRBD1. V gave up 6 bases and J gave up 4 bases; unmatched junction bases: 8. CDR1 is KGHSH and CDR2 is LQKENI in the germline V gene. The CDR3 runs to 14 residues. The CDR3 is CASSPTGTAYGYTF. The CDR3 DNA reads as TGTGCCAGCTCCCCGACCGGGACAGCCTATGGCTACACCTTC.

This clone appeared a few times. The chain employs TRBV6-6 and TRBJ2-3; tentatively, D is TRBD2 (5 bases). Looked up from germline, CDR1 is MNHNY and CDR2 is SVGAGI (reference sequence). Trimming cost V 6 bases and J 1 base, with 14 bases left between them. The CDR3 is 15 amino acids. In DNA, the CDR3 is TGTGCCAGCAGCCAAAGGAGGCCGGGCACAGATACGCAGTATTTT. This sequence encodes CASSQRRPGTDTQYF.

For the CDR3, the DNA is TGTGCCAGCAGCAGGTGGAGGGCCGGCGACAATGAGCAGTTCTTC. Translating it yields CASSRWRAGDNEQFF. The V and J genes are TRBV11-2 and TRBJ2-1; TRBD2 might be the D (6 bases). The CDR3 loop spans 15 amino acids. The V gene lost 5 bases and the J gene lost 5 bases, with 16 bases spanning the gap. Germline values: CDR1 SGHAT, CDR2 FQNNGV.

This chain uses TRBV5-1 with TRBJ2-3, with 13 bases identical to TRBD2. V trimming: 4 bases; J trimming: 0 bases; junction bases outside the gene matches: 14. There are 20 residues in the CDR3. CDR1 and CDR2 from the germline V gene are SGHRS and YFSETQ. CDR3 nucleotides: TGCGCCAGCAGCAAGTCCCTAACTAGCGGGGGGGTAGATAGCACAGATACGCAGTATTTT. Protein: CASSKSLTSGGVDSTDTQYF. Supplemented by reference TRBV5-1 and TRBJ2-3, the full variable domain reads KAGVTQTPRYLIKTRGQQVTLSCSPISGHRSVSWYQQTPGQGLQFLFEYFSETQRNKGNFPGRFSGRQFSNSRSEMNVSTLELGDSALYLCASSKSLTSGGVDSTDTQYFGPGTRLTVL.

The chain couples TRBV7-3 to TRBJ2-2, with D uncertain. Germline V gene sequence: CDR1 SGHTA, CDR2 FQGTGA. V lost 5 bases and J lost 5, with 9 bases in between. The CDR3 extends over 13 amino acids. The CDR3 DNA reads TGTGCCAGCAGCCCGACACCGACCGGGGAGCTGTTTTTT. Its translation: CASSPTPTGELFF.

This clone was observed a single time. V usage is TRBV7-2 and J usage is TRBJ1-3; no clear D. Between the trimmed V and J ends, which lost 3 bases and 1 base, there was a span of 7 bases. This CDR3 comprises 14 residues. Germline values: CDR1 SGHTA, CDR2 FQGNSA. The CDR3 region is CASSFFASGNTIYF. The CDR3 region has the DNA TGTGCCAGCAGCTTTTTTGCGTCTGGAAACACCATATATTTT.

The rearrangement joins TRBV5-6 to TRBJ1-1; no definite D call. The V end lost 4 bases, the J end lost 0 bases, and 10 bases lay between the germline ends. The CDR3 has 14 amino acids. The germline CDR1 and CDR2 sequences are SGHDT and YYEEEE. The CDR3 nucleotides are TGTGCCAGCAGCCCCTTCGACATGAACACTGAAGCTTTCTTT. It translates to CASSPFDMNTEAFF.

This clone ranks as medium-sized (0.01 to 0.1%). The chain has TRBV25-1 and TRBJ2-1; perhaps TRBD2 as D (6 bases). V shed 10 bases and J shed 8 bases, with 12 bases lying between them. The CDR3 is made up of 11 amino acids. Germline CDR1 MGHDK, CDR2 SYGVNS. The CDR3 is CATTPGDEQFF. The CDR3 bases are TGTGCCACTACCCCGGGGGATGAGCAGTTCTTC.

This chain connects TRBV7-6 to TRBJ2-1; 9 bases map to TRBD2. The V gene's germline CDR1 is SGHVS and CDR2 FNYEAQ. The ends lost 1 base at V and 8 bases at J; junction bases unmatched: 9. This CDR3 has 16 residues. The DNA for the CDR3 is TGTGCCAGCAGCTTAGGGGGCGGGAGGGCCCTGGATGAGCAGTTCTTC. As protein: CASSLGGGRALDEQFF.

A few counts support this clone. The chain combines TRBV7-9 with TRBJ2-2, with TRBD2 matching 7 bases. V shed 7 bases and J 4 bases; nucleotides not matched to a gene: 9. The CDR3 length is 15 residues. The germline V gene has CDR1 SEHNR and CDR2 FQNEAQ (reference sequence). DNA for the CDR3: TGTGCCAGCACTATAAGCGGGGCACCCACCGGGGAGCTGTTTTTT. The encoded protein is CASTISGAPTGELFF.

V gene TRBV6-6 combines with J gene TRBJ2-3; TRBD2 matches at 14 bases. This CDR3 comprises 16 residues. Trimming cost V 2 bases and J 7 bases; bases outside gene matches: 5. Germline lookup yields CDR1 MNHNY and CDR2 SVGAGI (reference sequence). CDR3 region: CASSYPGLAGGYTQYF. The DNA for the CDR3 is TGTGCCAGCAGTTACCCCGGACTAGCGGGAGGATATACGCAGTATTTT.

This rearrangement joins TRBV19 to TRBJ2-7; D is possibly TRBD2 (6 bases). V shed 7 bases and J shed 1 base, with 14 bases lying between them. There are 14 residues in the CDR3. Germline V gene lookup returns CDR1 LNHDA and CDR2 SQIVND (reference sequence). CDR3 DNA: TGTGCCAGTATGAGGGACTCCCGTTCCTACGAGCAGTACTTC. Residues: CASMRDSRSYEQYF. Full variable domain (rest looked up from reference TRBV19 and TRBJ2-7): DGGITQSPKYLFRKEGQNVTLSCEQNLNHDAMYWYRQDPGQGLRLIYYSQIVNDFQKGDIAEGYSVSREKKESFPLTVTSAQKNPTAFYLCASMRDSRSYEQYFGPGTRLTVT.

The gene calls are TRBV5-4 and TRBJ1-2; a weak D match, TRBD1 (5 bases). The CDR3 runs to 12 residues. Trimming removed 4 bases from V and 6 bases from J, with 10 bases in between. Germline CDR1 and CDR2: SGHNT and YYREEE (reference sequence). The CDR3 spells CASSPKGHGYTF. In nucleotides, the CDR3 is TGTGCCAGCAGCCCGAAGGGGCATGGCTACACCTTC.

The V gene is TRBV6-6, the J gene TRBJ1-1; D call uncertain. CDR3 length equals 13 residues. Trimming left V 7 bases short and J 1 base short, with 10 bases between. Germline lookup yields CDR1 MNHNY and CDR2 SVGAGI (reference sequence). The CDR3 reads CASNQATNTEAFF. DNA for the CDR3: TGTGCCAGCAACCAGGCCACGAACACTGAAGCTTTCTTT.